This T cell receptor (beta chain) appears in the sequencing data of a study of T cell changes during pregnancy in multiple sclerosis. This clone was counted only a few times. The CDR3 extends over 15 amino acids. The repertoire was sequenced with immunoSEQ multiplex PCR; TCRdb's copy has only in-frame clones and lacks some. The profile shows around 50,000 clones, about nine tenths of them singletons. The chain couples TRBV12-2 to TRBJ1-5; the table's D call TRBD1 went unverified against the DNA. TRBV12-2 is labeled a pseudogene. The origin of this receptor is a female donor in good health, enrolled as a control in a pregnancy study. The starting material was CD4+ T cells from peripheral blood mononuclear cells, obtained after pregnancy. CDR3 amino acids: CASRLQDKANQPQHF. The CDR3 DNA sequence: TGTGCAAGTCGCTTGCAGGACAAGGCAAATCAGCCCCAGCATTTT.